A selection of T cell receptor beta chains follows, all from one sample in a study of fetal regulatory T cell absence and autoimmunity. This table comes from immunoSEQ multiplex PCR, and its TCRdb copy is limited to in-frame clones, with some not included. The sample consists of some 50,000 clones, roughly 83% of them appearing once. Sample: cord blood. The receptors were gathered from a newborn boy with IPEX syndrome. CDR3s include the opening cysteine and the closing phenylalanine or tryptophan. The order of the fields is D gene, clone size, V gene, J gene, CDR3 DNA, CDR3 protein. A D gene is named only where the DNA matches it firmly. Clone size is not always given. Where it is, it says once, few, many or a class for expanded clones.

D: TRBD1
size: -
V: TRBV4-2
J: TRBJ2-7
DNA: TGTGCCAGCAGCCAAGGTTTTTCCCGGACAGGGATTTTGTACGAGCAGTACTTC
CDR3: CASSQGFSRTGILYEQYF

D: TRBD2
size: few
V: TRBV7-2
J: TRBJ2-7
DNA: TGTGCCAGCAGCGAGACTAGCGGGACTCCCTACGAGCAGTACTTC
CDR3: CASSETSGTPYEQYF

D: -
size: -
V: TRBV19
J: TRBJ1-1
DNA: TGTGCCAGTAGTATGAGAAAGTCCGGGGGCACTGAAGCTTTCTTT
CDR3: CASSMRKSGGTEAFF

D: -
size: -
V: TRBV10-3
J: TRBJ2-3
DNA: TGTGCCATCAGTGTGAGGCCTAGCGGCACAGATACGCAGTATTTT
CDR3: CAISVRPSGTDTQYF

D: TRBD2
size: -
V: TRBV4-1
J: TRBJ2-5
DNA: TGCGCCAGCAGCCTCCCCGGGGGGGGGCAAGAGACCCAGTACTTC
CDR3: CASSLPGGGQETQYF

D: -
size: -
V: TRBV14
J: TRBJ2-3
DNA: TGTGCCAGCAGCCAAGGGTCGGGGGATACGCAGTATTTT
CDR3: CASSQGSGDTQYF

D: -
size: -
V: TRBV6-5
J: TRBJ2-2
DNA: TGTGCCAGCAGTTCCGGAGGGGGAAAAAACACCGGGGAGCTGTTTTTT
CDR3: CASSSGGGKNTGELFF

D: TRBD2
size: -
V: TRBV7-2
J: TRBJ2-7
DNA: TGTGCCAGCAGCTATACTAGCGGGAGTAGCGAGCAGTACTTC
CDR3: CASSYTSGSSEQYF

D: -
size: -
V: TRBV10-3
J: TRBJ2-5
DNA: TGTGCCATCAGTGAAAGGGGGGTTCAAGAGACCCAGTACTTC
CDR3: CAISERGVQETQYF

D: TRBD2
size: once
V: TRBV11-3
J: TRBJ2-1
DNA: TGTGCCAGCAGCTTAGTTCCCCCGGCGGGAGGGCCATTGGATGAGCAGTTCTTC
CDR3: CASSLVPPAGGPLDEQFF

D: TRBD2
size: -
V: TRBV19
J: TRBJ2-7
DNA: TGTGCCAGTAGCCCTGGACTAGCGGGAGGTTCCCACGAGCAGTACTTC
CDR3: CASSPGLAGGSHEQYF

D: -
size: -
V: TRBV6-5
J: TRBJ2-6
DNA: TGTGCCAGCCGTAACGGGGCCAACGTCCTGACTTTC
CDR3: CASRNGANVLTF

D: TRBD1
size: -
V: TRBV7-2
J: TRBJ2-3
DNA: TGTGCCAGCAGCTTAGTGACAGGGCCAGATACGCAGTATTTT
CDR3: CASSLVTGPDTQYF

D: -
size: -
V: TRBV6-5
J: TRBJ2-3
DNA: TGTGCCAGCAGTTACGGGGGGGGGCCGGATACGCAGTATTTT
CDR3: CASSYGGGPDTQYF

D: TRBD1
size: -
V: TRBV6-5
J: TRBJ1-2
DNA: TGTGCCAGCAGGCTTCCGGGACAGGGCAACTATGGCTACACCTTC
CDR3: CASRLPGQGNYGYTF

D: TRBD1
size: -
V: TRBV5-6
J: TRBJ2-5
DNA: TGTGCCAGCAGCTTGGTTTTACCAGGGGGAGAGACCCAGTACTTC
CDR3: CASSLVLPGGETQYF

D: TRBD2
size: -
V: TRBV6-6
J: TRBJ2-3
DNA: TGTGCCAGCAGTTTAGGAACTAGCGGCCCGCATACGCAGTATTTT
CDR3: CASSLGTSGPHTQYF

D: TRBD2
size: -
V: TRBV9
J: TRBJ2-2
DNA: TGTGCCAGCAGCGTAGCTGGCGGGAGGAGTGGCGGGGAGCTGTTTTTT
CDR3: CASSVAGGRSGGELFF

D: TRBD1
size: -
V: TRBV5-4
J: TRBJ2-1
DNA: TGTGCCAGCAGCTTGTTAGGTAATTGGACAGGGTCTGAGCAGTTCTTC
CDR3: CASSLLGNWTGSEQFF

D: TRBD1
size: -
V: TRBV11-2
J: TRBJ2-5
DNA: TGTGCCAGCAGCCCTGGGACAGGGGTCCAAGAGACCCAGTACTTC
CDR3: CASSPGTGVQETQYF

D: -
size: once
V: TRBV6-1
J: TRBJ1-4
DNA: TGTGCCAGCAGTGGTGCCCTGGCGGCTAATGAAAAACTGTTTTTT
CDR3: CASSGALAANEKLFF

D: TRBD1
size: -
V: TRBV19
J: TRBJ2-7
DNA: TGTGCCAGTAGTACTCGGGACAGATACTACGAGCAGTACTTC
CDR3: CASSTRDRYYEQYF

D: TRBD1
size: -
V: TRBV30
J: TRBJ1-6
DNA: TGTGCCTGGAGGGACAGGGGCAATTCACCCCTCCACTTT
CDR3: CAWRDRGNSPLHF

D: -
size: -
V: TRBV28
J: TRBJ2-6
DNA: TGTGCCAGCAGTTTAGAGCCCTCTGGGGCCAACGTCCTGACTTTC
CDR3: CASSLEPSGANVLTF

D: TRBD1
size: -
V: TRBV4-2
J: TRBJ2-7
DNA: TGTGCCAGCAGCCAAGTACAGGGGGCGTACGAGCAGTACTTC
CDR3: CASSQVQGAYEQYF

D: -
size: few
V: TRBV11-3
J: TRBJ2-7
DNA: TGTGCCAGCAGCTTAACATCCTACGAGCAGTACTTC
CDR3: CASSLTSYEQYF

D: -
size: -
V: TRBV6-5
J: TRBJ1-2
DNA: TGTGCCAGCAGTAGGGCAGGGTATGGCTACACCTTC
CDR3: CASSRAGYGYTF

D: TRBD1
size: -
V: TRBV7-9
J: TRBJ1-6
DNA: TGTGCCAGCAGCAATTACGAGGGGGCAGGTGCACCCCTCCACTTT
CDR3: CASSNYEGAGAPLHF

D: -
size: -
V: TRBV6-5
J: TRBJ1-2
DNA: TGTGCCAGCAGGGCCGGGACACTCTATGGCTACACCTTC
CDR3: CASRAGTLYGYTF

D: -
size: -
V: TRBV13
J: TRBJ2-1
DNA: TGTGCCAGCAGCCCGGGGCGAGGGGACAATGAGCAGTTCTTC
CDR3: CASSPGRGDNEQFF

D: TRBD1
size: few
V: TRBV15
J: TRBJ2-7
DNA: TGTGCCACCAGCAGAGATGGGACAGGCCACGAGCAGTACTTC
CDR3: CATSRDGTGHEQYF

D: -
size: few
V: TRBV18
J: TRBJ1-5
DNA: TGTGCCAGCTCACGGGACATAGATCAGCCCCAGCATTTT
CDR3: CASSRDIDQPQHF

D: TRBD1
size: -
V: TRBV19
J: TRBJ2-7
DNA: TGTGCCAGTAGTATCGGGTGGACAGGGGGCTCCTACGAGCAGTACTTC
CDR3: CASSIGWTGGSYEQYF

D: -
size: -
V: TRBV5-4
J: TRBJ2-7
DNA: TGTGCCAGCAGCTTCCTAGGGCACTACGAGCAGTACTTC
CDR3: CASSFLGHYEQYF

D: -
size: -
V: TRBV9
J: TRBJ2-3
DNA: TGTGCCAGCAGCGTAGAGGGGAGCACAGATACGCAGTATTTT
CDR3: CASSVEGSTDTQYF

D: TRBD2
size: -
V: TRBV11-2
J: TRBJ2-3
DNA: TGTGCCAGCAGCTCAAGACTAGCGGGGGGCACAGATACGCAGTATTTT
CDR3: CASSSRLAGGTDTQYF

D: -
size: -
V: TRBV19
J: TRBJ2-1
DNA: TGTGCCAGTAGTATCTCTAGCGCTTACAATGAGCAGTTCTTC
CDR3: CASSISSAYNEQFF

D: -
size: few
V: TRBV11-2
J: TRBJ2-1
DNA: TGTGCCAGCAGCTTAGATCTTAGTCACTTCTACAATGAGCAGTTCTTC
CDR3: CASSLDLSHFYNEQFF

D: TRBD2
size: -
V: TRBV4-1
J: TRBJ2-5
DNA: TGCGCCAGCAGCTTGAGCGGGGGATCCCAAGAGACCCAGTACTTC
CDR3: CASSLSGGSQETQYF

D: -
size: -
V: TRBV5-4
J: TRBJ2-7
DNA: TGCGCCAGCAGCCCAGAGATTGGAAGGGGCTACGAGCAGTACTTC
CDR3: CASSPEIGRGYEQYF

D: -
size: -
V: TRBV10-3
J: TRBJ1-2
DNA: TGTGCCATCAGTGACTTGGGGGATGGCTACACCTTC
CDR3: CAISDLGDGYTF